Listed below are T cell receptor beta chains from one sample, sequenced in a study of a mutant IDH1 vaccine in newly diagnosed glioma. Clones were sequenced by immunoSEQ multiplex PCR, and TCRdb holds only the in-frame ones, with some missing. The sample lists about 52,000 clones, 90% to 95% occurring once. These receptors have no known antigen. The input for sequencing was PBMCs, taken from a glioma patient whose treatment included an IDH1 peptide vaccine. The origin of the receptors is a man in his forties or fifties with glioma. Each CDR3 is given with its conserved first and last residue. Size values are once, few and many counts, or a class for expanded clones, and some rows have none.

TRBJ2-1,.,TRBV5-1,CASGSGRSSYNEQFF
TRBJ1-3,.,TRBV19,CASIPLRRGLEYSGNTIYF
TRBJ2-7,once,TRBV30,CAWSVNYEQYF
TRBJ2-3,.,TRBV5-4,CASSLGTRGRQTSTDTQYF
TRBJ2-3,.,TRBV4-3,CASSQGTSRHTDTQYF
TRBJ1-4,.,TRBV19,CASSPPGLRNEKLFF
TRBJ2-2,.,TRBV4-2,CASSLGTSGGATGELFF
TRBJ2-2,few,TRBV7-2,CASSPWEGYNTGELFF
TRBJ1-4,.,TRBV21-1,CASSRTTTGKFF
TRBJ1-3,.,TRBV7-2,CASSPFRGRRFSGNTIYF
TRBJ2-4,.,TRBV5-6,CASSFQVGGGGNIQYF
TRBJ1-1,.,TRBV5-1,CASSGAGGGGTEAFF
TRBJ1-1,.,TRBV11-1,CASSPGTYTEAFF
TRBJ1-1,once,TRBV6-1,CASSVKQNTEAFF
TRBJ2-7,.,TRBV11-1,CASSLGKGYEQYF
TRBJ1-3,.,TRBV2,CASQGLISGNTIYF
TRBJ2-7,once,TRBV19,CASSPSASRWGVDF
TRBJ2-7,.,TRBV9,CASSVGISGEGYEQYF
TRBJ2-3,.,TRBV6-4,CASSIEGGAATQYF
TRBJ2-7,.,TRBV10-3,CATGPGGQTYEQYF
TRBJ2-5,.,TRBV29-1,CSVALRQGEYF
TRBJ1-1,.,TRBV7-3,CASSPGGHTEAFF
TRBJ2-7,.,TRBV28,CASRERGLSEQYF
TRBJ1-2,few,TRBV30,CACRRGTYTF
TRBJ2-2,once,TRBV11-2,CASTTSFVGELFF
TRBJ1-3,.,TRBV6-1,CASSEAGDRGLSGNTIYF
TRBJ1-2,.,TRBV27,CASSSVGARYTF
TRBJ1-4,.,TRBV29-1,CSVALDSTNEKLFF
TRBJ2-3,.,TRBV7-7,CASSLGPTSTDTQYF
TRBJ2-7,.,TRBV2,CASRSLYEQYF
TRBJ1-1,.,TRBV11-1,CASSLEDREATEAFF
TRBJ2-7,.,TRBV30,CACPRGGSYEQYF
TRBJ1-5,.,TRBV19,CASSPTGGPRQPQHF
TRBJ2-1,.,TRBV27,CASTSGRGNEQFF
TRBJ2-2,.,TRBV18,CASSSTGFGTGELFF
TRBJ1-5,.,TRBV19,CASSHGYSNQPQHF
TRBJ1-4,.,TRBV29-1,CSVEGGYGTSNEKLFF
TRBJ1-1,.,TRBV5-6,CASSLRYPEPLEAFF
TRBJ2-7,.,TRBV9,CASSGGGHYEQYF
TRBJ1-4,once,TRBV5-6,CASSLRGGREKLFF
TRBJ2-6,.,TRBV15,CATSRDFTGANVLTF
TRBJ2-2,.,TRBV7-2,CASSQYSGGSGELFF
TRBJ1-4,.,TRBV2,CASSLQGVTNEKLFF
TRBJ2-5,.,TRBV7-2,CASSLRLAGKETQYF
TRBJ2-4,.,TRBV21-1,CANPDRNHIAKNIQYF
TRBJ2-2,.,TRBV6-1,CASSEAPVSGELFF
TRBJ2-1,.,TRBV7-9,CASSRRDEQFF
TRBJ1-2,.,TRBV6-6,CASTQGRYGYTF